This paragraph covers one T cell receptor (beta chain) sequence. This CDR3 has 12 residues. The V gene's germline CDR1 is PRHDT and CDR2 FYEKMQ (reference sequence). Trimming cost V 5 bases and J 7 bases, with 9 bases left between them. The repertoire was sequenced with immunoSEQ multiplex PCR; TCRdb's copy has only in-frame clones and lacks some. The sample holds approximately 400,000 clones, more than 70% seen once. These data are taken from a study of blood T cell repertoires in COVID-19. J is TRBJ1-5 and V is TRBV13; D is unresolved. This clonotype originated in a woman aged 45-59 years with COVID-19, enrolled during active disease. Sequencing was performed on peripheral blood. The CDR3 region is CASSRDGQPQHF. As DNA, the CDR3 is TGTGCCAGCAGCCGAGACGGGCAGCCCCAGCATTTT. Complete variable domain (other parts from reference TRBV13 and TRBJ1-5): AAGVIQSPRHLIKEKRETATLKCYPIPRHDTVYWYQQGPGQDPQFLISFYEKMQSDKGSIPDRFSAQQFSDYHSELNMSSLELGDSALYFCASSRDGQPQHFGDGTRLSIL.